This T cell receptor beta chain came from a study of OX40 agonist ivuxolimab in advanced cancers. Germline CDR1 is SGHVS and CDR2 is FQNEAQ. V lost 0 bases and J lost 6, with 3 bases in between. The CDR3 covers 11 residues. This clone turned up a few times. Produced via immunoSEQ multiplex PCR; TCRdb's table is partial and in-frame only. This sample carries tens of thousands of clones, approximately 92% of them seen once, and the ten largest clones take around 4.4%. The chain carries TRBV7-8 and TRBJ2-7, with D uncertain. The sequenced sample was CD4+ or CD8+ T cells sorted from blood, obtained in a trial of the OX40 agonist ivuxolimab. This sequence was found in an adult with an advanced solid tumor such as melanoma, head and neck, liver or kidney cancer. For the CDR3, the DNA is TGTGCCAGCAGCTTAGCGGCCGAGCAGTACTTC. It codes for CASSLAAEQYF.